This is a list of T cell receptor beta chains from one sample in a study of OX40 agonist ivuxolimab in advanced cancers. Method: immunoSEQ multiplex PCR; TCRdb's copy keeps in-frame clones and lacks some. The sample has fewer than 120,000 clones, approximately 89% seen once; the top ten hold around 0.27%. Sequencing was performed on CD4+ or CD8+ T cells sorted from blood, taken in a trial of the OX40 agonist ivuxolimab. The source is an adult with an advanced solid tumor such as melanoma, head and neck, liver or kidney cancer. The CDR3 runs from the conserved cysteine through the conserved F or W. The D gene is left open where the match is weak. Expanded clones are given a class, and other clones once, few, many or no size at all.

v_call	cdr3_length	d_call	clone_size	j_call	cdr3_nt	cdr3_aa
TRBV7-2	13	.	.	TRBJ2-5	TGTGCCAGCAGCGTAGGATGGCGGGAGACCCAGTACTTC	CASSVGWRETQYF
TRBV7-9	14	.	.	TRBJ2-1	TGTGCCAGCAGCTTAGTTGGATCTGTCAATGAGCAGTTCTTC	CASSLVGSVNEQFF
TRBV25-1	14	.	few	TRBJ2-2	TGTGCCAGTACCGGGACAATTCGCACCGGGGAGCTGTTTTTT	CASTGTIRTGELFF
TRBV6-5	15	TRBD2	.	TRBJ2-7	TGTGCCAGCAGCGCAACTAGCGGGAGGTTCCACGAGCAGTACTTC	CASSATSGRFHEQYF
TRBV9	15	TRBD1	.	TRBJ1-2	TGTGCCAGCAGCTTCGGACAGGGTGGGCATTGGGGCTACACCTTC	CASSFGQGGHWGYTF
TRBV7-9	13	TRBD1	once	TRBJ2-7	TGTGCCAGCAGCGGAGTAGGGGGCGCGGAGCAGTACTTC	CASSGVGGAEQYF
TRBV7-9	13	.	.	TRBJ2-1	TGTGCCAGCAGCTGGGGGTTCGGAAATGAGCAGTTCTTC	CASSWGFGNEQFF
TRBV9	16	TRBD1	once	TRBJ2-2	TGTGCCAGCAGCGTAGACGAGGGGGCGGACACCGGGGAGCTGTTTTTT	CASSVDEGADTGELFF
TRBV7-9	14	TRBD1	.	TRBJ2-5	TGTGCCAGCAGCGACGGGACAGTCCAAGAGACCCAGTACTTC	CASSDGTVQETQYF
TRBV6-6	14	.	.	TRBJ1-3	TGTGCCAGCAGTTACTCGGGGCGTGGAAACACCATATATTTT	CASSYSGRGNTIYF
TRBV5-8	15	.	once	TRBJ1-3	TGTGCCAGCAGCTTACTGGTGGGTAGAGGAAACACCATATATTTT	CASSLLVGRGNTIYF
TRBV19	14	TRBD1	.	TRBJ1-4	TGTGCCAGTAGTAGTACCGGGACAGGGGAAAAACTGTTTTTT	CASSSTGTGEKLFF
TRBV2	14	.	.	TRBJ2-4	TGTGCCAGCAATCGGGGGGCGGCCAAAAACATTCAGTACTTC	CASNRGAAKNIQYF
TRBV6-6	13	.	.	TRBJ2-7	TGTGCCAGCAGTTACAGCGAGGCCGGCGAGCAGTACTTC	CASSYSEAGEQYF
TRBV28	13	TRBD1	.	TRBJ1-2	TGTGCCAGCGCACGGACAGGTGGCTATGGCTACACCTTC	CASARTGGYGYTF
TRBV5-1	15	.	.	TRBJ2-7	TGCGCCAGCAGCCCTCAGGACAGAGGGGTGGCCGAGCAGTACTTC	CASSPQDRGVAEQYF
TRBV7-3	15	TRBD2	.	TRBJ2-7	TGTGCCAGCAGCGCTAGCGGGAGGAGCTCCTACGAGCAGTACTTC	CASSASGRSSYEQYF
TRBV6-5	13	.	.	TRBJ1-1	TGTGCCAGCAGTTACATGGGGGAATCGGAAGCTTTCTTT	CASSYMGESEAFF
TRBV5-6	19	TRBD2	once	TRBJ2-1	TGTGCCAGCAGCTTGCGCGTTAGGCTAGCGGGGTTAAAGTACAATGAGCAGTTCTTC	CASSLRVRLAGLKYNEQFF
TRBV5-1	15	.	.	TRBJ1-1	TGCGCCAGCAGCCCCTCCGGCGAGCTAAACACTGAAGCTTTCTTT	CASSPSGELNTEAFF
TRBV19	13	TRBD1	.	TRBJ1-5	TGTGCCAGTAGAGACAGGGGCAATCAGCCCCAGCATTTT	CASRDRGNQPQHF
TRBV10-3	11	.	.	TRBJ2-3	TGTGCCATCGGGGGCACGGATACGCAGTATTTT	CAIGGTDTQYF
TRBV6-5	12	.	.	TRBJ2-3	TGTGCCAGCTCGACAGCCACAGATACGCAGTATTTT	CASSTATDTQYF
TRBV7-2	15	TRBD1	once	TRBJ2-7	TGTGCCAGCAGCAAGGACAGGGGGCGGCATTACGAGCAGTACTTC	CASSKDRGRHYEQYF
TRBV28	15	.	once	TRBJ1-3	TGTGCCAGCAGCCTCATTCCCCTCCGGAGGAACACCATATATTTT	CASSLIPLRRNTIYF
TRBV7-2	14	.	.	TRBJ2-7	TGTGCCAGCAGCTTGGGAGCGTGGGGGTGGGAGCAGTACTTC	CASSLGAWGWEQYF
TRBV18	15	.	.	TRBJ1-5	TGTGCCAGCTCGCACGACAGGACCCCCAATCAGCCCCAGCATTTT	CASSHDRTPNQPQHF
TRBV7-6	13	.	.	TRBJ1-5	TGTGCCAGCAGCTCCACTCGCAATCAGCCCCAGCATTTT	CASSSTRNQPQHF
TRBV5-6	14	TRBD2	.	TRBJ2-7	TGTGCCAGCAGCTGGCGGGAGCCGCGCCACGAGCAGTACTTC	CASSWREPRHEQYF
TRBV5-4	16	TRBD1	.	TRBJ2-3	TGTGCCAGCAGCCCCGGGGGACAGGGTGGCGCAGATACGCAGTATTTT	CASSPGGQGGADTQYF
TRBV19	15	.	once	TRBJ2-6	TGTGCCAGTAGTATATCCAGCTCTGGGGCCAACGTCCTGACTTTC	CASSISSSGANVLTF
TRBV6-1	14	.	few	TRBJ1-5	TGTGCCAGCAGTCCGGGGCATGGCAATCAGCCCCAGCATTTT	CASSPGHGNQPQHF
TRBV6-5	14	.	.	TRBJ1-4	TGTGCCAGCAGTTACTCGGGGTGGGGAGAAAAACTGTTTTTT	CASSYSGWGEKLFF
TRBV7-9	14	TRBD2	.	TRBJ2-3	TGTGCCAGCAGCCTCGGACTAGCGTCAGATACGCAGTATTTT	CASSLGLASDTQYF
TRBV7-9	18	TRBD2	.	TRBJ2-5	TGTGCCAGCAGTACCCCCCCGAGCGAACTAGCGGGAATAAAGACCCAGTACTTC	CASSTPPSELAGIKTQYF
TRBV4-3	14	.	.	TRBJ2-7	TGCGCCAGCAGCCAAGACCGATCAAGCCACGAGCAGTACTTC	CASSQDRSSHEQYF
TRBV4-3	15	.	.	TRBJ1-1	TGCGCCAGCAGCCAAGGCTGGGAAAGGAACACTGAAGCTTTCTTT	CASSQGWERNTEAFF
TRBV28	14	.	.	TRBJ1-2	TGTGCCAGCAGTTTTGGGGGGGCGAACTATGGCTACACCTTC	CASSFGGANYGYTF
TRBV4-3	14	.	.	TRBJ2-3	TGCGCCAGCAGCCAAGAGTTTCCACAGGATAGGCAGTATTTT	CASSQEFPQDRQYF
TRBV19	13	.	.	TRBJ1-6	TGTGCCAGTACTGCCGGGACCCCCGTGGCCCTCCACTTT	CASTAGTPVALHF
TRBV2	12	TRBD2	few	TRBJ2-7	TGTGCCAGTAGCGGGAGCGGTTACGAGCAGTACTTC	CASSGSGYEQYF
TRBV29-1	15	TRBD2	.	TRBJ2-5	TGCAGCCTCCGCCTAGCGGGAAGCGCGGTGGAGACCCAGTACTTC	CSLRLAGSAVETQYF
TRBV19	15	.	.	TRBJ2-7	TGTGCCAGTAGTATACCGCGAGCCGGATTTTACGAGCAGTACTTC	CASSIPRAGFYEQYF
TRBV2	13	TRBD1	once	TRBJ1-2	TGTGCCAGCAGTGACGGACAGGGAACTGGCTACACCTTC	CASSDGQGTGYTF
TRBV7-2	14	.	.	TRBJ2-1	TGTGCCAGCAGCTTAGTGAAAGGGGTGTCTGAGCAGTTCTTC	CASSLVKGVSEQFF
TRBV2	13	.	.	TRBJ2-7	TGTGCCAGCATGACGGCCCGATTTCGGGAGCAGTACTTC	CASMTARFREQYF
TRBV28	13	.	.	TRBJ2-1	TGTGCCAGCAGTTTATACGGGGGGCTTGAGCAGTTCTTC	CASSLYGGLEQFF
TRBV2	13	.	.	TRBJ1-1	TGTGCCAGCATCAGGGGATTCAACACTGAAGCTTTCTTT	CASIRGFNTEAFF
TRBV9	17	.	.	TRBJ2-2	TGTGCCAGCAGCGTAGGTCCGGGTCGGGGTCAGAACGGGGAGCTGTTTTTT	CASSVGPGRGQNGELFF